This T cell receptor beta chain is from a study of human T cells and chemical hapten exposure. The germline V and J ends were trimmed by 5 bases and 0 bases, with 5 bases remaining between them. This CDR3 spans 14 amino acids. CDR1 and CDR2 (germline): ENHRY, SYGVKD. TCRdb called the RACE reads again in MiXCR, with one record for every CDR3 protein. The table records 300,000 to 450,000 distinct CDR3 sequences, roughly 6% of them present only once. This clonotype was observed at least ten times. Noted time point: pre-sensitization, week 0. The treatment denotes: therapeutic diphenylcyclopropenone sensitization with weekly scalp DPC. Samples of blood were obtained prior to the application of each patch test. Participating donors were patients with alopecia, aged 18 to 70 years, considered appropriate candidates for DPC.

The sample consisted of whole blood, taken in connection with sensitization to the hapten diphenylcyclopropenone (DPC). The source of this sequence is a woman younger than 35 with alopecia areata. Some clones in this sample may be carry-over from other donors' samples. The chain employs TRBV10-3 and TRBJ2-6; D gene uncertain. The CDR3 DNA reads TGTGCCATCAGTACAAACTCTGGGGCCAACGTCCTGACTTTC. Its translation is CAISTNSGANVLTF.